One and the same sample provided the 7 T cell receptor beta chains below, sequenced in a study of cytomegalovirus exposure and HLA in healthy donors. PCR primers comprised 60 Vbeta and 13 Jbeta primers. Data came from immunoSEQ multiplex PCR; TCRdb stores just in-frame clones and leaves some out. The table shows around 70,000 clones, with about nine tenths occurring only once. What was sequenced was PBMCs. Source of these receptors: a woman aged 25-40 years in good health and CMV-seronegative.

For this clone: A read error may account for a junction end that differs from germline. The chain couples TRBV7-7 to TRBJ2-2, with 7 bases identical to TRBD2. In germline, CDR1 is SSHAT, CDR2 FNYEAQ (reference sequence). This CDR3 has 15 residues. CDR3 coding DNA: TGTGCTAGCAGCTGGGGGGGTCCCCGGACCGGGGAGCTGTTTTTT. As protein: CASSWGGPRTGELFF.

This clone has only one observation. The chain joins TRBV21-1 to TRBJ2-3; no DNA check was done on the table's D call, TRBD2. TRBV21-1 is reported as a pseudogene. The CDR3 totals 16 residues. The CDR3 here is CASSKGASGTPDTQYF. CDR3 DNA sequence: TGTGCCAGCAGCAAAGGCGCTAGCGGGACTCCAGATACGCAGTATTTT.

The chain combines TRBV6-4 with TRBJ2-1; 8 bases map to TRBD2. The CDR3 length is 15 residues. V dropped 3 bases and J dropped 6; count of bases not matched to a gene: 7. Per germline, CDR1 MRHNA and CDR2 SNTAGT. The CDR3 loop reads CASSDTGLAGNEQFF. The CDR3 region has the DNA TGTGCCAGCAGTGATACAGGACTAGCAGGCAATGAGCAGTTCTTC.

The V call is TRBV6-4, the J call TRBJ2-5, with a weak D call TRBD1 (7 bases). V was clipped by 0 bases and J by 2 bases, with 13 bases between them. The CDR3 spans 16 residues. The V gene's germline CDR1 is MRHNA and CDR2 SNTAGT. Here the CDR3 DNA reads TGTGCCAGCAGTGACTCTGCAGGGGGGTCTCAAGAGACCCAGTACTTC. It yields the protein CASSDSAGGSQETQYF.

The chain links TRBV4-3 to TRBJ2-7, with TRBD1 identical over 8 bases. Germline V gives CDR1 LGHNA, CDR2 YSLEER. This CDR3 has 16 residues. V lost 3 bases and J lost 3; bases outside the gene matches: 10. CDR3 amino acids: CASSQRFSGGDYEQYF. CDR3 in DNA: TGCGCCAGCAGCCAGCGATTTTCAGGGGGCGACTACGAGCAGTACTTC.

This sequence joins TRBV6-6 and TRBJ1-1; possibly TRBD1 for D (5 bases). This CDR3 is built from 11 residues. V was trimmed by 7 bases and J by 11 bases, leaving 14 bases between them. Germline V gives CDR1 MNHNY, CDR2 SVGAGI (reference sequence). The CDR3 sequence: CASTSQGWAFF. Here the CDR3 DNA reads TGTGCCAGCACCTCCCAGGGTTGGGCTTTCTTT.

A note on this clone: Germline is not matched at one junction end, which may reflect a read error. V and J are TRBV7-9 and TRBJ2-7; weak D call: TRBD2 (7 bases). The germline V gene encodes CDR1 SEHNR and CDR2 FQNEAQ (reference sequence). The CDR3 extends over 14 amino acids. The CDR3 sequence: CSSSGGRATYEQYF. The CDR3, as DNA: TGTTCCAGCTCCGGGGGGCGGGCAACCTACGAGCAGTACTTC.